This T cell receptor (beta chain) was obtained from a study of T cell responses to AZD1222 COVID-19 vaccine. Whole-study findings and limits: Reportedly, close to half of spike-specific TCRs are directed against unmutated variant regions. All repertoire sampling was performed exclusively after the peak T cell response. Baseline antibody screening turned up just a handful of seropositive AZD1222 recipients.

In this sample, this clone turned up a few times. Antigen specificity is unknown. Only in-frame clones appear in the TCRdb table, and some are missing; sequencing was by immunoSEQ multiplex PCR. Among 68,000 or so clones, about 80% were seen once, and the ten largest hold over 10%. The material sequenced was peripheral blood, taken on day 0 of AZD1222 vaccination. The TCR was taken from an adult in good health.

This CDR3 reads CASSDLGKETQYF. DNA of the CDR3: TGCGCCAGCAGTGACTTGGGGAAAGAGACCCAGTACTTC. This rearrangement joins TRBV10-1 to TRBJ2-5; no reliable D call. The CDR3 is 13 amino acids. The V end lost 3 bases, the J end lost 3 bases, and 8 bases lay between the germline ends. Germline assignment: CDR1 WNHNN and CDR2 SYGVQD (reference sequence).